The following is a T cell receptor beta chain sequence with its context. This entry comes from a study of control samples from healthy donors and cancer patients. The CDR3 contains 18 residues. V shed 2 bases and J 7 bases; nucleotides not matched to a gene: 17. Germline V gene data show CDR1 as SGHDT and CDR2 as YYEEEE. The repertoire was sequenced with immunoSEQ multiplex PCR; TCRdb's copy has only in-frame clones and lacks some. The sample consists of about 94,000 clones, roughly 86% of them appearing once. This TCR came from a woman aged 45-60 years in good health. The sample was blood. This chain joins TRBV5-6 and TRBJ1-5, with 8 bases that match TRBD1. The CDR3 region is CASSFFQTGEGSRQPQHF. CDR3 nucleotide sequence: TGTGCCAGCAGCTTCTTCCAGACAGGGGAGGGATCAAGGCAGCCCCAGCATTTT.